Each of the 10 T cell receptor beta chains below was sequenced from the same sample in a study of T cells after yellow fever vaccination. MiXCR, run by TCRdb on the 5' RACE reads, gives a single entry per CDR3 protein. Among some 400,000 distinct CDR3 sequences listed, around 20% were seen once. The specimen was PBMCs, collected before the yellow fever booster vaccination. The receptors stem from a young man who received the YFV17D yellow fever vaccine.

The rearrangement uses TRBV5-4 and TRBJ2-4; TRBD2 is a possible D gene (5 bases). The CDR3 has 15 residues. The ends were cut back, 4 bases at V and 0 bases at J, with 11 bases in the middle. Looked up from germline, CDR1 is SGHNT and CDR2 is YYREEE (reference sequence). The CDR3 bases are TGTGCCAGCAGCGCCCGAGGGCTAGCCAAAAACATTCAGTACTTC. Its protein product is CASSARGLAKNIQYF.

V is TRBV19 and J is TRBJ1-5, with D perhaps TRBD1 (5 bases). V dropped 7 bases and J dropped 9 bases, with 19 bases sitting between them. Germline values: CDR1 LNHDA, CDR2 SQIVND (reference sequence). The CDR3 consists of 14 residues. The CDR3 DNA is TGTGCCAGTAATTATTGGAGGGGAGGCCTGCCCCAGCATTTT. It is translated as CASNYWRGGLPQHF.

Only a few counts were recorded for this clonotype. The chain employs TRBV6-2 or TRBV6-3 and TRBJ2-1; 10 bases agree with TRBD1. Germline CDR1 and CDR2: MNHEY and SVGEGT. The CDR3 consists of 14 residues. The J segment lost 7 bases and the V segment lost 6 bases, leaving 6 bases of the junction unmatched. The CDR3 reads CASRLPGQGNEQFF. CDR3 DNA sequence: TGTGCCAGCAGACTCCCGGGACAGGGGAATGAGCAGTTCTTC.

This chain links TRBV4-3 with TRBJ2-1; 7 nucleotides match TRBD2. The CDR3 is made up of 14 amino acids. CDR1 is LGHNA and CDR2 is YSLEER in the germline V gene. The ends lost 1 base at V and 6 bases at J; junction bases unmatched: 3. For the CDR3, the DNA is TGCGCCAGCAGCCAAGGGGGGGAGGGCAATGAGCAGTTCTTC. This codes for CASSQGGEGNEQFF.

Written as DNA, the CDR3 is TGCGCCAGCAGCTTAGGGACATCCTACACAGATACGCAGTATTTT. Translating gives CASSLGTSYTDTQYF. The rearrangement links TRBV5-1 to TRBJ2-3, with D perhaps TRBD1 (6 bases). Per the germline V gene, CDR1 is SGHRS and CDR2 is YFSETQ. CDR3 length equals 15 residues. The ends were cut back, 2 bases at V and 2 bases at J, with 12 bases in the middle.

This rearrangement joins TRBV20-1 to TRBJ1-1; perhaps TRBD1 as D (5 bases). V dropped 3 bases and J dropped 5 bases, with 22 bases sitting between them. The CDR3 covers 16 residues. The germline V gene has CDR1 DFQATT and CDR2 SNEGSKA (reference sequence). Here the CDR3 DNA reads TGCAGTGCTAGGATCCGGGGGTTAAGGTTGAGTACTGAAGCTTTCTTT. Its translation is CSARIRGLRLSTEAFF.

The DNA of the CDR3 is TGCAGTGCTCGGCGAGACACTGAAGCTTTCTTT. Amino acid sequence: CSARRDTEAFF. The V call is TRBV20-1, the J call TRBJ1-1; D remains ambiguous. This CDR3 is built from 11 residues. V gave up 5 bases and J gave up 3 bases, with 7 bases separating them. Germline lookup yields CDR1 DFQATT and CDR2 SNEGSKA (reference sequence).

This chain joins TRBV4-3 and TRBJ2-3; D gene unclear. Germline CDR1 is LGHNA and CDR2 is YSLEER. This CDR3 is built from 14 residues. V lost 0 bases and J 1 base, leaving 5 bases between the germline ends. CDR3 region: CASSQDRRTDTQYF. As DNA, the CDR3 is TGCGCCAGCAGCCAAGATCGGCGCACAGATACGCAGTATTTT.

This clonotype was observed a handful of times. V usage is TRBV20-1 and J usage is TRBJ2-4, with D perhaps matching TRBD2 (6 bases). Trimming left V 6 bases short and J 8 bases short, with 14 bases between. Germline V gene sequence: CDR1 DFQATT, CDR2 SNEGSKA (reference sequence). The CDR3 is 12 residues long. The CDR3 nucleotides are TGCAGTGCCGGGCCGGGGGTTGACATTCAGTACTTC. Encoded protein: CSAGPGVDIQYF.

The chain links TRBV7-9 to TRBJ2-2; possibly TRBD2 for D (5 bases). From germline, CDR1 is SEHNR and CDR2 FQNEAQ (reference sequence). V dropped 5 bases and J dropped 5 bases, with 15 bases sitting between them. This CDR3 is 15 amino acids long. Written as DNA, the CDR3 is TGTGCCAGCAGCCCCTGGGCAGGCGGGACCGGGGAGCTGTTTTTT. This codes for CASSPWAGGTGELFF.